This T cell receptor beta chain was sequenced in a study of blood T cell repertoires in COVID-19. About the study: From the United States, Italy and Spain came samples of acute and convalescent COVID-19. Nucleic acid was either cDNA or gDNA, and it came from T cells, B-cell-depleted T cells, or PBMCs.

This clone appeared once. Authors' data handling: Estimation of nucleated cell counts was performed using reference gene primer amplification. Assay: immunoSEQ multiplex PCR; the TCRdb copy retains only in-frame clones and omits some. Clonal size and the V and J genes are those of that table, whereas D and trimming came from the DNA. The sample includes about 190,000 clones, 84% seen only once; the top ten take less than 6.5%. V lost 3 bases and J lost 1, with 20 bases in between. This CDR3 spans 18 amino acids. Germline CDR1 is LGHDT and CDR2 is YNNKEL (reference sequence). V usage is TRBV3-1 (or the pseudogene TRBV3-2) and J usage is TRBJ2-3; maybe TRBD1 (5 bases). The source material was peripheral blood. The source of this sequence is a woman aged 65 to 85 with active or convalescent COVID-19. The CDR3 here is CASSHGVSGFSGTDTQYF. For the CDR3, the DNA is TGTGCCAGCAGCCATGGGGTTTCAGGGTTTTCGGGCACAGATACGCAGTATTTT.